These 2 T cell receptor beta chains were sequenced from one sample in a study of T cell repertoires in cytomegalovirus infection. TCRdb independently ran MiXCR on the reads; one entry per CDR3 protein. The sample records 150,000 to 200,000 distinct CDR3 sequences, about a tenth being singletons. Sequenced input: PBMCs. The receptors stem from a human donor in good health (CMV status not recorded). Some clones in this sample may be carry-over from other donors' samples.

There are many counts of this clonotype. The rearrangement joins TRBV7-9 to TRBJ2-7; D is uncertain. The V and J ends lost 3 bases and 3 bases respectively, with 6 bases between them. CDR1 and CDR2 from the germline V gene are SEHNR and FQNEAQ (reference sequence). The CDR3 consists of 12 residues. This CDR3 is CASSLSFYEQYF. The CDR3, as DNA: TGTGCCAGCAGCTTGTCCTTCTACGAGCAGTACTTC. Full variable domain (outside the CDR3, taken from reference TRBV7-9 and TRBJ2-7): DTGVSQNPRHKITKRGQNVTFRCDPISEHNRLYWYRQTLGQGPEFLTYFQNEAQLEKSRLLSDRFSAERPKGSFSTLEIQRTEQGDSAMYLCASSLSFYEQYFGPGTRLTVT.

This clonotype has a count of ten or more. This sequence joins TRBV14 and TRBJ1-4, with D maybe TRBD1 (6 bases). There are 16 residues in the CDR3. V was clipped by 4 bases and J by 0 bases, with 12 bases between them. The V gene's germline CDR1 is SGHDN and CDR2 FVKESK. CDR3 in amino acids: CASSRTAVATNEKLFF. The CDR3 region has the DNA TGTGCCAGCAGCCGGACAGCTGTTGCAACTAATGAAAAACTGTTTTTT.